The sequence of this T cell receptor (beta chain) was determined in a study of blood T cell repertoires in COVID-19 (dated by TCRdb to the early 2020s). The study in broad terms: The collaborator samples originated in the United States, Italy and Spain and spanned the acute and convalescent phases of COVID-19. Nearly every sample came with metadata listing a de-identified subject ID, COVID-19 status, age in years and sex. Where HLA class I and class II types were available, the types were taken from metadata supplied by the sample provider, not from assay-based typing. The samples were drawn from two sources: the first 160 participants of the ongoing ImmuneRACE study, and 1,200 or so subjects contributed by 6 global collaborators. The repertoires were released in a freely available public database intended as a resource for research on the immune response to SARS-CoV-2. The material from the prospective study consisted of cDNA or gDNA derived from T cells, B-cell-depleted T cells, or PBMCs. Deeply sampled blood TCRbeta repertoires from subjects exposed to, actively infected with, or recovered from COVID-19 were included in the dataset. The paper as a whole reports these results and caveats: The quantity of clinical and demographic metadata differed by source and by participant and was supplied without curation.

To note about this clone: Its binding antigen is unknown. No clone much larger than this one lies a single base away; base qualities are absent.

The CDR3 has 14 amino acids, counting the end cysteine and phenylalanine. The read is trimmed to its CDR3 DNA, 42 bases read in frame from base 1. CDR1 and CDR2, per the germline V gene, are SGHVS and FNYEAQ. V ends up 3 bases short and J 4 bases short, with an unmatched junction base count of 3. Collaborating institutions collected whole blood in K2EDTA tubes following their own protocols. For TCRbeta analysis, collaborators shipped samples as frozen whole blood, isolated PBMCs, or DNA extracted from either of those sample types. TCRbeta CDR3 regions were amplified from genomic DNA using the immunoSEQ Assay, a bias-controlled multiplex PCR. The paper's processing steps were these. The number of nucleated cells in each sample was estimated from the amplification of reference gene primers within the assay. Sequence reads were collapsed and filtered to measure the absolute abundance of every unique TCRbeta CDR3 rearrangement. Productive Simpson clonality was computed per sample as the square root of Simpson's diversity index over productive rearrangements. TCRdb carries this immuneACCESS record with in-frame sequences only. Its versions omit some clonotypes, under half of them owing to an unresolved V gene in the studies checked, with the rest unexplained. That table gives V, J and clone size, and the DNA gave D and trimming. A total of roughly 230,000 clones appear in this sample, roughly 84% of them only once. Around 25% of the sample comes from the top ten.

The sequence came from a man in his forties with acute or convalescent COVID-19. The chain uses TRBV7-6 and TRBJ1-2, with 9 bases aligning to TRBD1. The sequenced sample was peripheral blood. The nucleotide sequence is given as TGTGCCAGCAGCTTTGGGACAGGGCCCTATGGCTACACCTTC. This encodes CASSFGTGPYGYTF.